This T cell receptor (beta chain) stems from a study of CD8 T cells in ankylosing spondylitis. In regard to this clonotype: Its antigen is still unknown.

Study outcomes and limitations: There was a TCR beta motif, made of several highly homologous variants, that appeared characteristic of ankylosing spondylitis blood. Disease-associated clones were reportedly significantly overrepresented in matched ankylosing spondylitis synovial fluid. In reactive arthritis synovial fluid and blood, some motif variants had been reported before. CD8+ disease-linked clones were present at relatively low frequencies in blood.

As the method for making TCR beta libraries, quantitative 5'-RACE with molecular barcodes was used. TCRdb called the 5' RACE reads again in MiXCR, with one record for every CDR3 protein. Here the sample spans about 440,000 distinct CDR3 sequences, about 15% being singletons. The V gene's germline CDR1 is SNHLY and CDR2 FYNNEI. The CDR3 consists of 14 residues. Trimming took 6 bases from V and 5 from J; bases not matched to a gene: 10. The chain is built from TRBV2 and TRBJ2-7, with 7 bases that match TRBD1. This TCR derives from a male donor with ankylosing spondylitis. Source material: blood, either unsorted or a sorted T cell fraction (not recorded which). CDR3 coding DNA: TGTGCCAGCAGACCCCAAACAGGGGTTCACGAGCAGTACTTC. Amino acids: CASRPQTGVHEQYF.